This TCR beta chain was found in a study of regulatory T cells in long-lasting Graves disease. About the study: Patients with persistent Graves' disease had over 5 years of antithyroid drugs and persistent TSH receptor antibodies. Points from the study as a whole: Accuracy was perhaps lowered by the small sample size.

The germline gives CDR1 LNHNV, CDR2 YYDKDF (reference sequence). The CDR3 length is 14 residues. V lost 6 bases and J 3 bases, leaving 13 bases between the germline ends. This clonotype was counted ten times or more. The antigen remains unidentified. Time point defined: persistent/refractory GD, antithyroid drugs over 5 years with positive TRAb. Generation of the TCR library employed RNA extracted from PBMCs. Library construction for TCR beta used iRepertoire HTBI primers and Arm-PCR of CDR3 regions. TCRdb ran MiXCR on the multiplex PCR reads and lists one entry per CDR3 protein. The table includes 400,000 to 600,000 distinct CDR3 sequences, roughly 21% detected once.

The TCR originated in a female donor with Graves disease. Source: peripheral blood mononuclear cells (PBMCs), taken when the disease was refractory, from a patient treated with antithyroid drugs. The chain is built from TRBV15 and TRBJ2-3; D perhaps matches TRBD2 (5 bases). DNA for the CDR3: TGTGCCACCAGGTCGGGATCTCCAACAGATACGCAGTATTTT. It translates to CATRSGSPTDTQYF. Full variable domain (rest looked up from reference TRBV15 and TRBJ2-3): DAMVIQNPRYQVTQFGKPVTLSCSQTLNHNVMYWYQQKSSQAPKLLFHYYDKDFNNEADTPDNFQSRRPNTSFCFLDIRSPGLGDTAMYLCATRSGSPTDTQYFGPGTRLTVL.